This T cell receptor (beta chain) is from a study of OX40 agonist ivuxolimab in advanced cancers. Study context: Ivuxolimab, an agonistic anti-OX40 (CD134) antibody, was given to patients. Earlier treatment with anti-PD-1, anti-PD-L1 or anti-CTLA-4 was permitted, and roughly 40% had received some. In three patients, partial responses were observed, one with hepatocellular carcinoma and two with cutaneous melanoma.

Sequencing was performed with immunoSEQ multiplex PCR; in TCRdb, only in-frame clones are kept and a portion is missing. This sample carries about 25,000 clones, roughly 83% of them seen once, and the ten largest clones take about 33%. Losses at the gene ends were 5 bases for V and 2 bases for J; bases not matched to a gene: 5. CDR3 size: 15 residues. Looked up from germline, CDR1 is MNHEY and CDR2 is SMNVEV (reference sequence). The rearrangement links TRBV27 to TRBJ2-1, with TRBD2 matching 8 bases. This receptor was taken from an adult with an advanced solid tumor such as melanoma, head and neck, liver or kidney cancer. The source was CD4+ or CD8+ T cells sorted from blood, collected in a trial of the OX40 agonist ivuxolimab. In nucleotides, the CDR3 is TGTGCCAGCAGTAAAAAGCGGGGGCCCTACAATGAGCAGTTCTTC. Protein product: CASSKKRGPYNEQFF.